This is a list of T cell receptor beta chains from one sample in a study of blood T cell repertoires in COVID-19. Using immunoSEQ multiplex PCR, the repertoire was profiled, and TCRdb retains in-frame clones only, with some absent. The table lists about 100,000 clones, less than 90% of them singletons. Specimen: peripheral blood. These receptors were collected from a man older than 75 with acute or convalescent COVID-19. The CDR3 runs from the conserved cysteine through the conserved F or W. D genes are given only for firm matches. Part of the rows lack a size; the others show once, few, many or a class for expanded clones.

NA TRBJ2-2 NA TRBV3-1/TRBV3-2 CASSQGFWRAAGELFF TGTGCCAGCAGCCAAGGGTTCTGGAGGGCTGCCGGGGAGCTGTTTTTT
NA TRBJ2-5 NA TRBV5-4 CASKQGFGSLETQYF TGTGCCAGCAAACAGGGATTTGGTTCGTTGGAGACCCAGTACTTC
NA TRBJ2-2 NA TRBV28 CASSPPGETGELFF TGTGCCAGCAGTCCCCCCGGGGAAACCGGGGAGCTGTTTTTT
few TRBJ2-3 TRBD2 TRBV6-5 CASRSRTSADTQYF TGTGCCAGCAGATCCCGGACTAGCGCCGATACGCAGTATTTT
once TRBJ2-2 NA TRBV7-8 CASSLGIAAGELFF TGTGCCAGCAGCTTAGGAATAGCCGCCGGGGAGCTGTTTTTT
NA TRBJ2-2 TRBD2 TRBV5-1 CASSFGITLAGPGELFF TGCGCCAGCAGCTTCGGAATTACGCTAGCGGGACCCGGGGAGCTGTTTTTT
NA TRBJ2-5 TRBD1 TRBV19 CASSSVTGVEETQYF TGTGCCAGTAGTTCAGTAACAGGGGTGGAGGAGACCCAGTACTTC
NA TRBJ2-6 TRBD2 TRBV9 CASSAGRDYSGANVLTF TGTGCCAGCAGTGCCGGCAGGGACTACTCTGGGGCCAACGTCCTGACTTTC
NA TRBJ1-1 NA TRBV19 CASSIDRGNTEAFF TGTGCCAGTAGTATAGACAGGGGGAACACTGAAGCTTTCTTT
NA TRBJ1-5 TRBD1 TRBV6-1 CASSERGDRGRNQPQHF TGTGCCAGCAGTGAGAGGGGGGACAGAGGACGCAATCAGCCCCAGCATTTT
NA TRBJ1-1 NA TRBV6-1 CASSELRGFTRRTEAFF TGTGCCAGCAGTGAACTGCGGGGATTTACTCGGCGGACTGAAGCTTTCTTT
NA TRBJ1-2 TRBD1 TRBV3-1/TRBV3-2 CASSQIQGAGGYTF TGTGCCAGCAGCCAAATTCAGGGGGCCGGGGGCTACACCTTC
NA TRBJ1-2 NA TRBV3-1/TRBV3-2 CASSSADGVYGYTF TGTGCCAGCAGCTCCGCCGACGGAGTCTATGGCTACACCTTC
NA TRBJ2-1 TRBD2 TRBV12-3/TRBV12-4 CAIRLTSGIEQFF TGTGCCATCAGACTTACTAGCGGGATTGAGCAGTTCTTC
NA TRBJ1-2 NA TRBV3-1/TRBV3-2 CASHRAEGGRWVYGYTF TGTGCCAGCCACCGAGCGGAGGGGGGGAGGTGGGTCTATGGCTACACCTTC
NA TRBJ2-1 TRBD2 TRBV7-9 CASSPRGTSGSNEQFF TGTGCCAGCAGCCCCAGGGGGACTAGCGGGAGCAATGAGCAGTTCTTC
NA TRBJ1-5 TRBD1 TRBV7-2 CASSTDRDQPQHF TGTGCCAGCAGCACGGACAGGGACCAGCCCCAGCATTTT
NA TRBJ2-1 TRBD2 TRBV7-9 CASSPIGRAFGEQFF TGTGCCAGCAGCCCAATTGGGAGGGCATTCGGGGAGCAGTTCTTC
NA TRBJ2-1 TRBD1 TRBV5-4 CASSSDRGSSYNEQFF TGTGCCAGCAGCTCAGACAGGGGTAGCTCCTACAATGAGCAGTTCTTC
few TRBJ2-4 TRBD1 TRBV28 CASSPRYRGPRDIQYF TGTGCCAGCAGTCCCCGATACAGGGGGCCCAGGGACATTCAGTACTTC
NA TRBJ2-5 TRBD2 TRBV4-3 CASSQGTSGQETQYF TGCGCCAGCAGCCAGGGGACTAGCGGGCAAGAGACCCAGTACTTC
NA TRBJ2-2 TRBD1 TRBV5-8 CASSLTGTGGAGELFF TGTGCCAGCAGCTTGACCGGGACAGGGGGCGCCGGGGAGCTGTTTTTT
NA TRBJ1-1 NA TRBV28 CASSLGGVGTEAFF TGTGCCAGTTCACTAGGGGGGGTAGGCACTGAAGCTTTCTTT
NA TRBJ2-3 TRBD2 TRBV5-4 CASSITSGSVQYF TGTGCCAGCAGCATCACTAGCGGGAGTGTGCAGTATTTT
NA TRBJ2-3 TRBD1 TRBV3-1/TRBV3-2 CASSQVGTGVTDTQYF TGTGCCAGCAGCCAAGTGGGGACAGGGGTAACAGATACGCAGTATTTT
once TRBJ2-2 TRBD1 TRBV5-5 CASSPGTGWLGELFF TGTGCCAGCAGCCCCGGGACAGGGTGGTTAGGGGAGCTGTTTTTT
NA TRBJ2-7 NA TRBV6-5 CASSYHRVSDEQYF TGTGCCAGCAGTTACCACAGGGTATCGGACGAGCAGTACTTC
NA TRBJ2-3 NA TRBV12-1 CASSFAHGLADTQYF TGTGCCAGCAGCTTTGCGCATGGACTAGCGGATACGCAGTATTTT
NA TRBJ2-3 NA TRBV19 CASSIATTDTQYF TGTGCCAGTAGTATAGCGACAACAGATACGCAGTATTTT
NA TRBJ2-1 NA TRBV3-1/TRBV3-2 CASSPSGNGNEQFF TGTGCCAGCAGCCCCTCCGGTAACGGCAATGAGCAGTTCTTC
NA TRBJ1-5 NA TRBV28 CASSPSQGLGSLDQPQHF TGTGCCAGCAGTCCTTCACAGGGTCTTGGATCCCTGGATCAGCCCCAGCATTTT
NA TRBJ1-1 NA TRBV4-3 CASSQDLGRWVNTEAFF TGCGCCAGCAGCCAAGATTTAGGGAGGTGGGTGAACACTGAAGCTTTCTTT
NA TRBJ2-5 TRBD2 TRBV7-8 CASSFQGLAGKETQYF TGTGCCAGCAGCTTCCAGGGACTAGCGGGAAAAGAGACCCAGTACTTC
NA TRBJ2-4 NA TRBV11-2 CASSLYQGNIQYF TGTGCCAGCAGCTTGTATCAGGGAAACATTCAGTACTTC
once TRBJ2-7 NA TRBV5-1 CASSLLQKPYEQYF TGCGCCAGCAGCTTGTTGCAAAAGCCCTACGAGCAGTACTTC
NA TRBJ2-7 TRBD2 TRBV27 CASSRDYTYEQYF TGTGCCAGCAGTCGGGACTATACCTACGAGCAGTACTTC
NA TRBJ2-7 NA TRBV30 CAWTRGYEQYF TGTGCCTGGACTAGGGGCTACGAGCAGTACTTC
NA TRBJ1-6 NA TRBV6-1 CASSEGQDNSPLHF TGTGCCAGCAGTGAAGGACAGGATAATTCACCCCTCCACTTT
NA TRBJ1-2 TRBD1 TRBV28 CASRSQGSAYGYTF TGTGCCAGCAGGTCACAGGGGAGCGCATATGGCTACACCTTC
NA TRBJ2-1 TRBD2 TRBV6-4 CASSSPLAGAGNEQFF TGTGCCAGCAGTTCTCCTCTAGCGGGAGCCGGGAATGAGCAGTTCTTC
NA TRBJ1-2 TRBD1 TRBV28 CASSSLRSFRGKGNYGYTF TGTGCCAGCAGTTCGTTAAGATCTTTCAGGGGGAAGGGTAACTATGGCTACACCTTC
few TRBJ1-4 NA TRBV3-1/TRBV3-2 CASSSTGSVGEKLFF TGTGCCAGCAGCTCTACCGGGTCGGTGGGTGAAAAACTGTTTTTT
NA TRBJ2-7 NA TRBV5-4 CASSFLGGTGEQYF TGTGCCAGCAGCTTTCTGGGGGGTACCGGCGAGCAGTACTTC
NA TRBJ1-1 TRBD1 TRBV9 CASSVVDRGTNTEAFF TGTGCCAGCAGCGTAGTTGACAGGGGGACTAACACTGAAGCTTTCTTT
NA TRBJ1-4 NA TRBV28 CASRHSGGTNEKLFF TGTGCCAGCCGACACTCGGGGGGCACTAATGAAAAACTGTTTTTT
NA TRBJ2-1 TRBD2 TRBV7-9 CASSNKGGLAGVSYNEQFF TGTGCCAGCAGCAATAAGGGGGGCCTAGCGGGAGTTTCCTACAATGAGCAGTTCTTC
NA TRBJ2-3 NA TRBV7-2 CASSWQATRGSTDTQYF TGTGCCAGCAGCTGGCAGGCCACAAGGGGTAGCACAGATACGCAGTATTTT
NA TRBJ1-4 TRBD1 TRBV19 CASKRTGIEKLFF TGTGCCAGTAAGCGGACAGGGATAGAAAAACTGTTTTTT
NA TRBJ1-6 NA TRBV28 CASSLWRGGSSYNSPLHF TGTGCCAGCAGTTTATGGAGAGGCGGGAGCTCCTATAATTCACCCCTCCACTTT
NA TRBJ2-5 TRBD1 TRBV2 CASSRDSPYQETQYF TGTGCCAGCAGTCGGGACAGCCCGTACCAAGAGACCCAGTACTTC